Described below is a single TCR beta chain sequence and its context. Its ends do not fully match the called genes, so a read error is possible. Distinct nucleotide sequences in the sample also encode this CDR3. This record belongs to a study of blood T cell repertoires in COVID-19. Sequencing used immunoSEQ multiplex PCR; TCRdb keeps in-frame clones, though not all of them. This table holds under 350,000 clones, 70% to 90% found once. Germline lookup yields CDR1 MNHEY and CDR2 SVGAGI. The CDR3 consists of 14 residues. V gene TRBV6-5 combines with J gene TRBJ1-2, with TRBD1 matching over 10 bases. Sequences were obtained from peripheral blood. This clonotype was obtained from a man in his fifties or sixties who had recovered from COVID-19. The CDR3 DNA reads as TGTGCCAGCAGCCCACCGACAGGGGGCGAGGGCTACACCTTT. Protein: CASSPPTGGEGYTF.